A single sample gave rise to the 11 T cell receptor beta chains below, sequenced in a study of T cell responses to AZD1222 COVID-19 vaccine. Repertoires were generated with immunoSEQ multiplex PCR, while TCRdb's copy carries only in-frame clones and drops some. Of around 94,000 clones listed, 85% are singletons. The material sequenced was peripheral blood, taken 28 days after the second AZD1222 dose. Receptors were obtained from an adult who received the AZD1222 COVID-19 vaccine.

With regard to this clone: Other DNA sequences of this sample code for an identical CDR3. The rearrangement uses TRBV5-1 and TRBJ2-1; possibly TRBD1 or TRBD2 for D (5 bases each). CDR1 is SGHRS and CDR2 is YFSETQ in the germline V gene. V was trimmed by 4 bases and J by 4 bases, leaving 9 bases between them. CDR3 length: 13 residues. The CDR3 DNA follows: TGCGCCAGCAGCCTGGGGGTTTACAATGAGCAGTTCTTC. The encoded protein is CASSLGVYNEQFF. The full variable domain, rest sourced from reference TRBV5-1 and TRBJ2-1, is KAGVTQTPRYLIKTRGQQVTLSCSPISGHRSVSWYQQTPGQGLQFLFEYFSETQRNKGNFPGRFSGRQFSNSRSEMNVSTLELGDSALYLCASSLGVYNEQFFGPGTRLTVL.

V is TRBV3-1 (or the pseudogene TRBV3-2) and J is TRBJ1-4; D is ambiguous. Germline V gives CDR1 LGHDT, CDR2 YNNKEL (reference sequence). The V and J ends lost 3 bases and 5 bases respectively, with 10 bases between them. The length of the CDR3 is 14 residues. CDR3 sequence reads: CASSHRTANEKLFF. The CDR3 region has the DNA TGTGCCAGCAGCCATCGGACCGCGAATGAAAAACTGTTTTTT.

The J gene is TRBJ1-1, the V gene TRBV16, with D perhaps matching TRBD1 (6 bases). Germline-derived CDR1 and CDR2 are KGHSY and FQNENV. V shed 4 bases and J shed 5 bases, with 11 bases lying between them. The CDR3 is made up of 13 amino acids. CDR3 protein: CASSLDSKTEAFF. The CDR3 bases are TGTGCCAGCAGCCTGGACAGTAAGACTGAAGCTTTCTTT.

This chain joins TRBV7-3 and TRBJ2-3; D may correspond to TRBD1 or TRBD2 (5 bases each). Deletions cut 6 bases from V and 1 base from J, with 17 bases between. This CDR3 region has 16 residues. CDR1 is SGHTA and CDR2 is FQGTGA in the germline V gene. CDR3 sequence: CASRLPPRGRTDTQYF. The CDR3 region has the DNA TGTGCCAGCAGGCTCCCACCAAGGGGACGCACAGATACGCAGTATTTT.

This clone was seen a handful of times. The V and J genes are TRBV7-2 and TRBJ2-3; 10 positions match TRBD2. The CDR3 length is 16 residues. J lost 2 bases, V lost 5 bases, and 7 bases had no gene match. CDR1 is SGHTA, CDR2 FQGNSA, per germline. This CDR3 reads CASSPSGGLITDTQYF. The CDR3 region has the DNA TGTGCCAGCAGCCCTAGCGGGGGCCTAATCACAGATACGCAGTATTTT.

CDR3 nucleotides: TGTGCCAGCAGCTTAGAGACAGGCTGGTACGAGCAGTACTTC. It yields the protein CASSLETGWYEQYF. The chain employs TRBV7-9 and TRBJ2-7; D might be TRBD1 (6 bases). The germline V gene encodes CDR1 SEHNR and CDR2 FQNEAQ (reference sequence). Trimming cost V 1 base and J 4 bases, with 11 bases left between them. CDR3 size: 14 residues.

This sequence joins TRBV4-1 and TRBJ1-5; possibly TRBD1 for D (5 bases). V lost 0 bases and J 4 bases, leaving 10 bases between the germline ends. Germline CDR1 is MGHRA and CDR2 is YSYEKL. This CDR3 has 15 residues. CDR3 sequence: CASSQDRGPNQPQHF. For the CDR3, the DNA is TGCGCCAGCAGCCAAGATAGGGGACCAAATCAGCCCCAGCATTTT.

The chain combines TRBV13 with TRBJ2-7; 7 bases line up with TRBD2. Trimming removed 4 bases from V and 2 bases from J; junction bases left unmatched: 11. Germline-derived CDR1 and CDR2 are PRHDT and FYEKMQ (reference sequence). This CDR3 has 16 amino acids. The CDR3 coding sequence is TGTGCCAGCAGCTCAGAATCAGGCGGGAGCGCCTACGAGCAGTACTTC. Translation gives CASSSESGGSAYEQYF.

This clone was seen a single time. V usage is TRBV4-1 and J usage is TRBJ2-5, with 12 bases lining up with TRBD2. There are 16 residues in the CDR3. V gave up 0 bases and J gave up 3 bases; unmatched junction bases: 2. From germline, CDR1 is MGHRA and CDR2 YSYEKL. The chain's CDR3 is CASSQDRLAGEETQYF. The CDR3, as DNA: TGCGCCAGCAGCCAAGACCGACTAGCGGGAGAAGAGACCCAGTACTTC.

The gene calls are TRBV11-2 and TRBJ2-2; 7 bases align to TRBD1. After removal of 5 bases from V and 7 bases from J, the junction contained 10 bases not matched to a gene. The CDR3 is 15 amino acids. The germline gives CDR1 SGHAT, CDR2 FQNNGV. CDR3 amino acids: CASSLGTERGGELFF. The CDR3 DNA follows: TGTGCCAGCAGCCTCGGGACAGAAAGGGGCGGGGAGCTGTTTTTT.

The chain is built from TRBV21-1 and TRBJ2-7. TRBV21-1 is classified as a pseudogene. This CDR3 is built from 12 residues. The CDR3 nucleotides read TGTGCCAGCAACCTGGGATTTGACGAGCAGTACTTC. Its protein is CASNLGFDEQYF.